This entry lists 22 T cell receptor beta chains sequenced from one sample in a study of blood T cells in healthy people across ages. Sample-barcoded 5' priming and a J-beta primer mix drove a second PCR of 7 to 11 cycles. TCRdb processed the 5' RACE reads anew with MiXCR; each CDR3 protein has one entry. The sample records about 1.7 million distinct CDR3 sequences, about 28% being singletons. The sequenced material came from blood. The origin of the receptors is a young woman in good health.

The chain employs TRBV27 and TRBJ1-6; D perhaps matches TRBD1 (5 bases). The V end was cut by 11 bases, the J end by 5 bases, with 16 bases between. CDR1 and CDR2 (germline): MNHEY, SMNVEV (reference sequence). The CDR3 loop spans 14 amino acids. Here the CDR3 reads CAGTGRFHNSPLHF. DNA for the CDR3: TGTGCCGGCACAGGCCGATTTCATAATTCACCCCTCCACTTT.

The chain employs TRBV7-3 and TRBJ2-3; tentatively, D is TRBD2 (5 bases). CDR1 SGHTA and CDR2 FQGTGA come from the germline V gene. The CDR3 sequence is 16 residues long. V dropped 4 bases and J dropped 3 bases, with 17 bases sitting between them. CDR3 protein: CASSSDPLAVTDTQYF. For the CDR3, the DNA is TGTGCCAGCAGCTCCGATCCCCTAGCAGTTACAGATACGCAGTATTTT. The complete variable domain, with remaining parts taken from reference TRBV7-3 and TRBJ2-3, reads GAGVSQTPSNKVTEKGKYVELRCDPISGHTALYWYRQSLGQGPEFLIYFQGTGAADDSGLPNDRFFAVRPEGSVSTLKIQRTERGDSAVYLCASSSDPLAVTDTQYFGPGTRLTVL.

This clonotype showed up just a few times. Here the CDR3 reads CASRLAPPGDTQYF. The CDR3 coding sequence is TGTGCCAGCAGACTAGCGCCTCCGGGAGATACGCAGTATTTT. This chain connects TRBV5-5 to TRBJ2-3, with 7 bases lining up with TRBD2. J was trimmed by 5 bases and V by 5 bases; bases with no gene match: 8. This CDR3 comprises 14 residues. Per the germline V gene, CDR1 is SGHKS and CDR2 is YYEKEE (reference sequence).

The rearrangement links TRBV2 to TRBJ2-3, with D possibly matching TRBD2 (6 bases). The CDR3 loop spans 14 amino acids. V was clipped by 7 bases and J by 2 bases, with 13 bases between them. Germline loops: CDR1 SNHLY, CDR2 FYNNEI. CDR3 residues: CASTTGDNTDTQYF. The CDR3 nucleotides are TGTGCCAGCACCACGGGGGATAACACAGATACGCAGTATTTT.

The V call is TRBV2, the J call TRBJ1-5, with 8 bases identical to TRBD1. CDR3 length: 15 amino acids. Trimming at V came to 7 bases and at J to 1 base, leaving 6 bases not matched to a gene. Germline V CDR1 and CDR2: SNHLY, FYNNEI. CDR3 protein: CASKQGGGSNQPQHF. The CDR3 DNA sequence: TGTGCCAGCAAACAGGGGGGAGGAAGCAATCAGCCCCAGCATTTT.

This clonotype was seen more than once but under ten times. This CDR3 reads CSASDPARSYEQYF. The CDR3, as DNA: TGCAGTGCTAGCGACCCCGCGCGGAGCTACGAGCAGTACTTC. The J gene is TRBJ2-7, the V gene TRBV20-1; D remains ambiguous. Germline V CDR1 and CDR2: DFQATT, SNEGSKA (reference sequence). The CDR3 has 14 residues. V was clipped by 3 bases and J by 3 bases, with 15 bases between them.

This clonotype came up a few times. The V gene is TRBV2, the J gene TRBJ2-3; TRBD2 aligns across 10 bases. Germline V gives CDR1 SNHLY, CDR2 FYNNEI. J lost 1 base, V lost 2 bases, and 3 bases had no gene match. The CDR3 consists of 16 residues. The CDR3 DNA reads TGTGCCAGCAGTGAATCGGGGACTAGCGGCACAGATACGCAGTATTTT. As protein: CASSESGTSGTDTQYF.

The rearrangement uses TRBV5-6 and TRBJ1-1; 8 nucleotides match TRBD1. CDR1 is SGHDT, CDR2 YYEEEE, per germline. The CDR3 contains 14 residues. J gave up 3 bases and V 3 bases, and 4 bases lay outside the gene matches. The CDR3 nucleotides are TGTGCCAGCAGCTGGACAGGGTTGGACACTGAAGCTTTCTTT. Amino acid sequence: CASSWTGLDTEAFF.

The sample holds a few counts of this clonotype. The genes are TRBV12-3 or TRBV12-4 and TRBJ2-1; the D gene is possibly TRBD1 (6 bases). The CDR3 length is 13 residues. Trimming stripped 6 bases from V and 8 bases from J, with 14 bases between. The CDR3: CASSPPGVDEQFF. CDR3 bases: TGTGCCAGCAGCCCCCCAGGGGTGGATGAGCAGTTCTTC.

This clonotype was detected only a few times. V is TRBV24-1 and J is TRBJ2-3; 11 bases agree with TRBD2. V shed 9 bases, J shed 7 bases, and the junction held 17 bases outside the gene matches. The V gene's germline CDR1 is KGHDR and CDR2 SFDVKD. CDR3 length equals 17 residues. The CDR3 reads CATEGTSSGGSVYTQYF. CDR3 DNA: TGTGCCACCGAGGGGACTTCTAGCGGGGGGAGCGTATATACGCAGTATTTT.

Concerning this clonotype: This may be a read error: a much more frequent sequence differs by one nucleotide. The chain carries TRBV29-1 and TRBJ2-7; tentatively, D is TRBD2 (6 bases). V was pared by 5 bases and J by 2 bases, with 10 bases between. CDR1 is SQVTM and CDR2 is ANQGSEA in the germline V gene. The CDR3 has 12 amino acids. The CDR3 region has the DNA TGCAGCGTTTCGGGGGAGCCCTACGAGCAGTACTTC. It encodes CSVSGEPYEQYF.

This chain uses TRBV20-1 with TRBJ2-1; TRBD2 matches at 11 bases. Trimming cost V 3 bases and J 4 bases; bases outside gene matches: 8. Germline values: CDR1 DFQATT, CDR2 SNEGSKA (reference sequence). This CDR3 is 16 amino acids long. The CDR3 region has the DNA TGCAGTGCTAGGGAGCCCATAGCGGGAGGGTACAATGAGCAGTTCTTC. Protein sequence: CSAREPIAGGYNEQFF.

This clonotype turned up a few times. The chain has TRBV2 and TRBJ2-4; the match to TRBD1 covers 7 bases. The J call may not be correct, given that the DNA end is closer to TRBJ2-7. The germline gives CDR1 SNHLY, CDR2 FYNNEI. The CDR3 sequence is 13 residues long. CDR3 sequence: CASSYRGPLEQYF. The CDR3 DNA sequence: TGTGCCAGCAGTTACAGGGGCCCCCTCGAGCAGTACTTC.

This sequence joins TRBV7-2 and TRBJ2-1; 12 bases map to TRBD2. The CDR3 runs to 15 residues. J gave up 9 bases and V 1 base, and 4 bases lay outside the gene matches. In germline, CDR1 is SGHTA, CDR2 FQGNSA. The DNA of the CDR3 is TGTGCCAGCAGCTTAGTGACTAGCGGGAGAGGTGAGCAGTTCTTC. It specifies CASSLVTSGRGEQFF.

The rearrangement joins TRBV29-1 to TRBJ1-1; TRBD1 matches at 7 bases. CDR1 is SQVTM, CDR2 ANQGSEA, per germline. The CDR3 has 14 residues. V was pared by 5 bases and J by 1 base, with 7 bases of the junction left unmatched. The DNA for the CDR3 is TGCAGCGTTTGCCCGGGACAGACGAACACTGAAGCTTTCTTT. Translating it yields CSVCPGQTNTEAFF.

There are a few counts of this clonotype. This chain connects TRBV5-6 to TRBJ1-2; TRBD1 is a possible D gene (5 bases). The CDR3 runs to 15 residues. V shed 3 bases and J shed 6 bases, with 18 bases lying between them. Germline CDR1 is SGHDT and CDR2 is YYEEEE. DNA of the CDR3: TGTGCCAGCAGCTATGGGACCGGTGCCTGGAATGGCTACACCTTC. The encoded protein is CASSYGTGAWNGYTF. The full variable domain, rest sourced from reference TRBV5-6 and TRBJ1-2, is DAGVTQSPTHLIKTRGQQVTLRCSPKSGHDTVSWYQQALGQGPQFIFQYYEEEERQRGNFPDRFSGHQFPNYSSELNVNALLLGDSALYLCASSYGTGAWNGYTFGSGTRLTVV.

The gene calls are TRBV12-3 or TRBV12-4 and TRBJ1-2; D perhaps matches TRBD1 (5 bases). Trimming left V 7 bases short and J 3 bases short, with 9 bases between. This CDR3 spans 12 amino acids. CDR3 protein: CASTGGYYGYTF. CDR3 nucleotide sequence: TGTGCCAGCACGGGGGGGTACTATGGCTACACCTTC.

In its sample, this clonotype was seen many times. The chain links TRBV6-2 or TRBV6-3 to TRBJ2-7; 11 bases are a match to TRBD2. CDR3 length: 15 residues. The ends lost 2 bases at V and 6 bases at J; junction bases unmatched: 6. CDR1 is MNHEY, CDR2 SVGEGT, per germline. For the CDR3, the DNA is TGTGCCAGCAGTTACAAACTAGCGGGAGACGGCGAGCAGTACTTC. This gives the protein CASSYKLAGDGEQYF.

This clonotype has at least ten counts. This chain's CDR3 is CASSYRDPSYEQYF. CDR3 bases: TGTGCCAGCAGTTACCGGGACCCATCCTACGAGCAGTACTTC. This chain connects TRBV12-3 or TRBV12-4 to TRBJ2-7; D tentatively reads TRBD1 or TRBD2 (5 bases each). The CDR3 totals 14 residues. The V gene lost 4 bases and the J gene lost 1 base, with 11 bases spanning the gap.

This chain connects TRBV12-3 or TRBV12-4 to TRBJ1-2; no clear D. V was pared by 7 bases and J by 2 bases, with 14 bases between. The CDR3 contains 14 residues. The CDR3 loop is CASIRAGRNYGYTF. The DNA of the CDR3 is TGTGCCAGCATTCGCGCGGGCAGGAACTATGGCTACACCTTC.

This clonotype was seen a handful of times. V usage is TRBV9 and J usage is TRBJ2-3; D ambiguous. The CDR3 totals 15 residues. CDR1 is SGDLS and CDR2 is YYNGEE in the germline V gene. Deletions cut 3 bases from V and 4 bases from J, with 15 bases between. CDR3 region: CASSAVLESSDTQYF. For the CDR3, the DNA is TGTGCCAGCAGCGCAGTACTCGAGTCGTCAGATACGCAGTATTTT.

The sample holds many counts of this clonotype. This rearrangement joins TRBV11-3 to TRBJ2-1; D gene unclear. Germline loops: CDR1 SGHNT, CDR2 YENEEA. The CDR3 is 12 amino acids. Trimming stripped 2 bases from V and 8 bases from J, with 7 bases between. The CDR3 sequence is CASSLSRYEQFF. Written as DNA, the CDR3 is TGTGCCAGCAGCTTAAGCCGCTATGAGCAGTTCTTC.